This passage covers 19 T cell receptor beta chains from one sample sequenced in a study of blood T cell repertoires in COVID-19. The method was immunoSEQ multiplex PCR; TCRdb's version includes in-frame clones alone and lacks a portion of them. The profile shows about 170,000 clones, 84% of them singletons. Sequencing input: peripheral blood. These receptors were obtained from a man between 65 and 79 years old with active or convalescent COVID-19.

The V and J genes are TRBV24-1 and TRBJ2-1; 8 nucleotides agree with TRBD2. Germline values: CDR1 KGHDR, CDR2 SFDVKD. There are 19 residues in the CDR3. V lost 5 bases to trimming and J lost 8 bases; unmatched junction nucleotides: 22. The CDR3 region has the DNA TGTGCCACCAGTGTCAGGACAAAACTAGCGGAAACGCCGGGCGATGAGCAGTTCTTC. This codes for CATSVRTKLAETPGDEQFF.

This chain connects TRBV5-1 to TRBJ1-1, with D unresolved. This CDR3 spans 13 amino acids. Germline lookup yields CDR1 SGHRS and CDR2 YFSETQ. V was trimmed by 1 base and J by 2 bases, leaving 6 bases between them. For the CDR3, the DNA is TGCGCCAGCAGCTTGAATTTAAACACTGAAGCTTTCTTT. This gives the protein CASSLNLNTEAFF.

This chain connects TRBV19 to TRBJ1-1; 8 bases map to TRBD1. The CDR3 totals 14 residues. Germline CDR1 and CDR2: LNHDA and SQIVND (reference sequence). J lost 8 bases, V lost 8 bases, and 13 bases had no gene match. The CDR3 sequence is CASRPPTGEGEAFF. In nucleotides, the CDR3 is TGTGCCAGTCGACCGCCGACAGGGGAAGGGGAAGCTTTCTTT.

The chain couples TRBV5-1 to TRBJ2-1, with D possibly matching TRBD1 (9 bases). This CDR3 has 21 residues. The V gene lost 1 base and the J gene lost 4 bases, with 30 bases spanning the gap. Germline V CDR1 and CDR2: SGHRS, YFSETQ. The CDR3 reads CASSLRPGQGYSSGPYNEQFF. The CDR3, as DNA: TGCGCCAGCAGCTTGAGGCCGGGACAGGGATATTCTAGCGGGCCTTACAATGAGCAGTTCTTC.

The chain is built from TRBV29-1 and TRBJ1-1, with a possible D match to TRBD1 (6 bases). Germline-derived CDR1 and CDR2 are SQVTM and ANQGSEA. This CDR3 region has 11 residues. Trimming pared 7 bases from V and 3 bases from J, leaving 9 bases between. The CDR3 region is CSGTADTEAFF. The DNA for the CDR3 is TGCAGCGGGACAGCTGACACTGAAGCTTTCTTT.

The genes are TRBV7-9 and TRBJ2-7; TRBD2 might be the D (7 bases). Trimming took off 3 bases at V and 9 bases at J, with 15 bases between the two ends. Germline CDR1 and CDR2: SEHNR and FQNEAQ (reference sequence). This CDR3 has 13 amino acids. CDR3 nucleotides: TGTGCCAGCAGCTTTAGTACGGGGGGCGGGCAGTACTTC. Translated: CASSFSTGGGQYF.

The chain couples TRBV11-1 to TRBJ2-3; possibly TRBD2 for D (5 bases). The CDR3 runs to 13 residues. Germline V lookup: CDR1 SGHAT, CDR2 FQDESV (reference sequence). V was clipped by 5 bases and J by 10 bases, with 16 bases between them. The CDR3 bases are TGTGCCAGCAGCCCATTGGGAGAGGTTGCGCAGTATTTT. Its protein is CASSPLGEVAQYF. Complete variable domain (other parts from reference TRBV11-1 and TRBJ2-3): EAEVAQSPRYKITEKSQAVAFWCDPISGHATLYWYRQILGQGPELLVQFQDESVVDDSQLPKDRFSAERLKGVDSTLKIQPAELGDSAMYLCASSPLGEVAQYFGPGTRLTVL.

This clone was observed a handful of times. This sequence joins TRBV19 and TRBJ2-2, with D possibly matching TRBD2 (6 bases). Germline V gene sequence: CDR1 LNHDA, CDR2 SQIVND (reference sequence). The CDR3 extends over 16 amino acids. V lost 5 bases, J lost 3 bases, and 16 bases lay in between. For the CDR3, the DNA is TGTGCCAGTAGTCCACCCGGGACTCCCTACACCGGGGAGCTGTTTTTT. This translates into CASSPPGTPYTGELFF.

Here the CDR3 DNA reads TGTGCCAGCAGTTCTAGCGGGAGTTACGAGCAGTACTTC. It codes for CASSSSGSYEQYF. The chain is built from TRBV28 and TRBJ2-7; TRBD2 matches at 10 bases. The CDR3 consists of 13 residues. Germline CDR1 and CDR2: MDHEN and SYDVKM. V gave up 4 bases and J gave up 4 bases; unmatched junction bases: 1.

The chain's CDR3 is CASGLTGGLGYEQYF. CDR3 bases: TGTGCTAGTGGTTTGACAGGGGGCCTGGGGTACGAGCAGTACTTC. The J gene is TRBJ2-7, the V gene TRBV12-5; 9 positions match TRBD1. V was pared by 2 bases and J by 4 bases, with 6 bases of the junction left unmatched. The CDR3 spans 15 residues. The germline V gene has CDR1 LGHNT and CDR2 FRNRAP.

The chain recombines TRBV7-8 with TRBJ1-1, with D maybe TRBD1 (6 bases). With 5 bases removed from V and 1 base from J, the gap between germline ends came to 17 bases. In germline, CDR1 is SGHVS, CDR2 FQNEAQ. This CDR3 is 16 amino acids long. CDR3 residues: CASSPTAGGGNTEAFF. The CDR3 nucleotides read TGTGCCAGCAGCCCGACCGCGGGAGGGGGGAACACTGAAGCTTTCTTT.

This clone was found once. The V call is TRBV5-1, the J call TRBJ2-3; D gene ambiguous. The CDR3 runs to 12 residues. The V gene lost 4 bases and the J gene lost 4 bases, with 7 bases spanning the gap. Germline assignment: CDR1 SGHRS and CDR2 YFSETQ. CDR3 sequence (DNA): TGCGCCAGCAGCCCCCAGGCAGATACGCAGTATTTT. Protein: CASSPQADTQYF.

The chain employs TRBV7-3 and TRBJ2-7; TRBD2 aligns across 9 bases. Germline values: CDR1 SGHTA, CDR2 FQGTGA. V shed 5 bases, J shed 0 bases, and the junction held 8 bases outside the gene matches. The CDR3 loop spans 16 amino acids. The CDR3 is CASSRGTSMTSYEQYF. The DNA for the CDR3 is TGTGCCAGCAGCCGGGGGACTAGCATGACCTCCTACGAGCAGTACTTC.

The chain recombines TRBV6-6 with TRBJ2-7; 10 bases are shared with TRBD1. Germline loops: CDR1 MNHNY, CDR2 SVGAGI (reference sequence). V gave up 6 bases and J gave up 3 bases; unmatched junction bases: 11. The CDR3 is 16 amino acids. CDR3 DNA sequence: TGTGCCAGCAGGACTCTTCGGACAGGGGGAGACTACGAGCAGTACTTC. Translated, it gives CASRTLRTGGDYEQYF.

This rearrangement joins TRBV19 to TRBJ1-2, with TRBD1 identical over 7 bases. This CDR3 spans 14 amino acids. Trimming at V came to 5 bases and at J to 0 bases, leaving 3 bases not matched to a gene. In germline, CDR1 is LNHDA, CDR2 SQIVND (reference sequence). In DNA form, the CDR3 reads TGTGCCAGTAGTGTTGGGACAGCTAACTATGGCTACACCTTC. Amino acid sequence: CASSVGTANYGYTF.

The genes are TRBV14 and TRBJ2-1; TRBD1 matches at 8 bases. The germline V gene encodes CDR1 SGHDN and CDR2 FVKESK. J lost 10 bases, V lost 4 bases, and 9 bases had no gene match. The length of the CDR3 is 14 residues. The CDR3 DNA reads as TGTGCCAGCAGCCTTTCGGCAGGGGGCGGGGAGCAGTTCTTC. It encodes CASSLSAGGGEQFF.

The J gene is TRBJ2-5, the V gene TRBV24-1; the match to TRBD1 covers 9 bases. The CDR3 spans 15 residues. The V segment lost 3 bases and the J segment 2 bases; nucleotides outside the gene matches: 3. The germline V gene has CDR1 KGHDR and CDR2 SFDVKD. In nucleotides, the CDR3 is TGTGCCACCAGTGATAAACAGGGGGCTCAAGAGACCCAGTACTTC. This translates into CATSDKQGAQETQYF.

The genes are TRBV5-8 and TRBJ2-7; unclear D gene. V was shortened by 6 bases and J by 1 base, with 14 bases between the two germline ends. The CDR3 consists of 14 residues. Germline CDR1 and CDR2: SGHTS and YDEGEE. The CDR3 spells CASNARRASYEQYF. The CDR3 bases are TGTGCCAGCAACGCCCGGAGAGCATCCTACGAGCAGTACTTC.

Comment on this clone: Other DNA sequences from this sample encode an identical CDR3 as well. The CDR3 DNA is TGTGCCAGCAGCTGGGAGGGGGAAAAACTGTTTTTT. Amino acid sequence: CASSWEGEKLFF. The chain carries TRBV7-8 and TRBJ1-4; possibly TRBD1 for D (5 bases). There are 12 residues in the CDR3. Trimming left V 4 bases short and J 8 bases short, with 8 bases between. Looked up from germline, CDR1 is SGHVS and CDR2 is FQNEAQ.